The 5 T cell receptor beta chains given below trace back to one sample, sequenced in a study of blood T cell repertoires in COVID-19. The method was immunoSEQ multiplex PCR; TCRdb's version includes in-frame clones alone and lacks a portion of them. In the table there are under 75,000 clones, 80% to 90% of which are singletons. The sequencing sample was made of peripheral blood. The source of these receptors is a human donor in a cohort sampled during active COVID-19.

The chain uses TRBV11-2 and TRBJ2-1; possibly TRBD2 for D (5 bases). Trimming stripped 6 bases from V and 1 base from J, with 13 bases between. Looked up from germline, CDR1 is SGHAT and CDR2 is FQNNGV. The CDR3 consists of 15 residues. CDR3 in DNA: TGTGCCAGCAGTTCCCCGGGGATTTCCTACAATGAGCAGTTCTTC. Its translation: CASSSPGISYNEQFF.

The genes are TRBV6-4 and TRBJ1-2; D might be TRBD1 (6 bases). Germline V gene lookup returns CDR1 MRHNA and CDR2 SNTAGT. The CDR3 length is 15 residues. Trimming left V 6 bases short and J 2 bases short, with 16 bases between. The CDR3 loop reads CASRDTGQGNYGYTF. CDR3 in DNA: TGTGCCAGCAGAGACACGGGTCAGGGGAACTATGGCTACACCTTC.

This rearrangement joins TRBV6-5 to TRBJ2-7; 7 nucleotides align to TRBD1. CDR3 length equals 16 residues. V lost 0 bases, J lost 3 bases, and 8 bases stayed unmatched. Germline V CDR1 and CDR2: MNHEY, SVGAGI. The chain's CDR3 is CASSYSQTGLGYEQYF. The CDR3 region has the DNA TGTGCCAGCAGTTACTCGCAGACAGGGCTAGGCTACGAGCAGTACTTC.

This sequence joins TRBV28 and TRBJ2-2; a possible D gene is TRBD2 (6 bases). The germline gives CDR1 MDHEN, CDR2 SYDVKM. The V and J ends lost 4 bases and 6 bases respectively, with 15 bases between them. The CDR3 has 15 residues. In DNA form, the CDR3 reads TGTGCCAGCAGTTCACCGGGACTGATACCCGGGGAGCTGTTTTTT. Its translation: CASSSPGLIPGELFF. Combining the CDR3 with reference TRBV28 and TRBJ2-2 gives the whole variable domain DVKVTQSSRYLVKRTGEKVFLECVQDMDHENMFWYRQDPGLGLRLIYFSYDVKMKEKGDIPEGYSVSREKKERFSLILESASTNQTSMYLCASSSPGLIPGELFFGEGSRLTVL.

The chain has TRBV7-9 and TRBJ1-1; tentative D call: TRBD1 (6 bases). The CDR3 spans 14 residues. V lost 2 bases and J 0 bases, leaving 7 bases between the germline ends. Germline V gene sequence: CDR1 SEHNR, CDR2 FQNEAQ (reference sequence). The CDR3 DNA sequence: TGTGCCAGCAGCTTACAGGGGATGAACACTGAAGCTTTCTTT. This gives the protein CASSLQGMNTEAFF.